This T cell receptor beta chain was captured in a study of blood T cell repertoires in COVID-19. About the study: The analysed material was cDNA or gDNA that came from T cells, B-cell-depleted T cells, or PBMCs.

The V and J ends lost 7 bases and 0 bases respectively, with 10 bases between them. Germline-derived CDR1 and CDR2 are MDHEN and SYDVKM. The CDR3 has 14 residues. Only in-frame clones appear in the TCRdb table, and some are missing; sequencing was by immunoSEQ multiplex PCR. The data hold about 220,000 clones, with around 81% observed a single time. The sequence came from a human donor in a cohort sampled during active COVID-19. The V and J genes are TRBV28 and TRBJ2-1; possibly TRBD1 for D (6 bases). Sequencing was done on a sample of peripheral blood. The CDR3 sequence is CASTAGVSYNEQFF. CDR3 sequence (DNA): TGTGCCAGCACTGCAGGGGTCTCCTACAATGAGCAGTTCTTC.